The sequence of this T cell receptor beta chain was determined in a study of CD8+ T cells in alopecia areata. Treatment specified: oral pan-JAK inhibitor, 5-10 mg twice daily. Extraction of RNA preceded its reverse transcription into cDNA, which served as the sequencing template. The table came from immunoSEQ multiplex PCR; TCRdb's copy has only in-frame clones and leaves some out. The data show roughly 230,000 clones, about 40% seen once. The CDR3 has 14 residues. V shed 4 bases and J 6 bases; nucleotides not matched to a gene: 6. CDR1 SGHRS and CDR2 YFSETQ come from the germline V gene. J is TRBJ1-4 and V is TRBV5-1; 7 bases fit TRBD1. Specimen: CD4+ T cells sorted from blood, collected around week 36, from a patient treated with tofacitinib. The source of this sequence is a human donor with alopecia areata. CDR3 amino acids: CASSQDRADEKLFF. Here the CDR3 DNA reads TGCGCCAGCAGCCAAGACAGGGCGGATGAAAAACTGTTTTTT.